The subject of this entry is one TCR beta chain. The sample belongs to a study of blood T cell repertoires in COVID-19. In the study's own analysis: Estimated nucleated cell counts came from reference gene primer amplification. Assay used: immunoSEQ multiplex PCR; TCRdb lists only in-frame clones, some missing. Clone size and the V and J calls come from that table; the DNA yielded D and trimming. The table includes tens of thousands of clones, less than 95% detected once. Per the germline V gene, CDR1 is MDHEN and CDR2 is SYDVKM. This CDR3 has 16 amino acids. The V and J ends lost 3 bases and 6 bases, in that order; junction bases with no gene match: 7.

The TCR sequence derives from a human donor in a cohort sampled during active COVID-19. The specimen was peripheral blood. V usage is TRBV28 and J usage is TRBJ1-6; 8 nucleotides agree with TRBD1. CDR3: CASSFSRTGTNSPLHF. CDR3 coding DNA: TGTGCCAGCAGTTTTTCCAGGACAGGGACTAATTCACCCCTCCACTTT.